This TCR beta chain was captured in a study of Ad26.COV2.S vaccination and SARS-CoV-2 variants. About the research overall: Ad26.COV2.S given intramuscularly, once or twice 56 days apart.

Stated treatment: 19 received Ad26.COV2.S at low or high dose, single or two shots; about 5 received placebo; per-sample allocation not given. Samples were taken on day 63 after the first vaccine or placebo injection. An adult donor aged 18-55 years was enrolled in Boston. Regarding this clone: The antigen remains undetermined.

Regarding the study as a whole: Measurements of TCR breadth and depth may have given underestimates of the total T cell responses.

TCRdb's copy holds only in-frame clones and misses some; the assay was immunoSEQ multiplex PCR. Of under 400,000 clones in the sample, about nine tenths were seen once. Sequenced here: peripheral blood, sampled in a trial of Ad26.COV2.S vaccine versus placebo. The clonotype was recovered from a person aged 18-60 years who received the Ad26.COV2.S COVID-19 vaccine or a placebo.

Written as DNA, the CDR3 is TGTGCCAGCAGCGTAGCGGCGGGGGAGACCCAGTACTTC. This translates into CASSVAAGETQYF. The chain combines TRBV9 with TRBJ2-5; tentatively, D is TRBD2 (6 bases). Germline loops: CDR1 SGDLS, CDR2 YYNGEE. The V end lost 0 bases, the J end lost 5 bases, and 8 bases lay between the germline ends. The CDR3 is made up of 13 amino acids. Based on the CDR3 plus reference TRBV9 and TRBJ2-5, the full variable domain is DSGVTQTPKHLITATGQRVTLRCSPRSGDLSVYWYQQSLDQGLQFLIQYYNGEERAKGNILERFSAQQFPDLHSELNLSSLELGDSALYFCASSVAAGETQYFGPGTRLLVL.